The sequence of this T cell receptor (beta chain) was determined in a study of blood T cell repertoires in COVID-19. In the study overall: Samples taken during acute and convalescent COVID-19 were collected in the United States, Italy and Spain. PBMCs, B-cell-depleted T cells, or T cells were the source of the cDNA or gDNA that made up the material.

Original processing notes: Amplification from reference gene primers served as the basis for estimated nucleated cell counts. The method was immunoSEQ multiplex PCR; TCRdb's version includes in-frame clones alone and lacks a portion of them. V, J and clone size are those of that table, while D and trimming were read from the DNA. This sample has tens of thousands of clones, with 76% found just once. The sequenced sample was peripheral blood. The receptor was derived from a man between 65 and 85 years old with active or convalescent COVID-19.

CDR3 DNA: TGTGCCAGTAGGCCCAGGGGTAGCAATCAGCCCCAGCATTTT. Its translation: CASRPRGSNQPQHF. The genes are TRBV19 and TRBJ1-5; tentative D call: TRBD1 (6 bases). The CDR3 runs to 14 residues. Trimming pared 6 bases from V and 0 bases from J, leaving 9 bases between. Per germline, CDR1 LNHDA and CDR2 SQIVND (reference sequence). Full variable domain (outside the CDR3, taken from reference TRBV19 and TRBJ1-5): DGGITQSPKYLFRKEGQNVTLSCEQNLNHDAMYWYRQDPGQGLRLIYYSQIVNDFQKGDIAEGYSVSREKKESFPLTVTSAQKNPTAFYLCASRPRGSNQPQHFGDGTRLSIL.